These T cell receptor beta chains were read from a single sample in a study of shared clonotypes between healthy human individuals. Generated by immunoSEQ multiplex PCR, the TCRdb table keeps only in-frame clones and is missing some. The data hold about 1 million clones, with roughly 70% observed a single time. Source material: memory CD4+ T cells sorted from blood. These receptors all come from a man younger than 35 in good health. CDR3s include the opening cysteine and the closing phenylalanine or tryptophan. Fields, in order: D gene, J gene, V gene, clone size, CDR3 protein, CDR3 DNA. A D gene is named only where the DNA matches it firmly. Clone size is given for some rows only: seen once, a few or many times, or a class if the clone is expanded.

D: TRBD1
J: TRBJ1-1
V: TRBV18
size: NA
CDR3: CASSPIQGRGMNTEAFF
DNA: TGTGCCAGCTCACCGATACAGGGGAGAGGGATGAACACTGAAGCTTTCTTT

D: NA
J: TRBJ2-7
V: TRBV5-6
size: NA
CDR3: CASSLFAVDFQGSEQYF
DNA: TGTGCCAGCAGCTTGTTTGCGGTCGATTTTCAGGGGAGCGAGCAGTACTTC

D: NA
J: TRBJ1-1
V: TRBV10-2
size: few
CDR3: CASSDLSLRAFF
DNA: TGCGCCAGCAGTGATTTATCTCTCCGGGCTTTCTTT

D: NA
J: TRBJ2-3
V: TRBV5-1
size: few
CDR3: CASSSSGTGQYF
DNA: TGCGCCAGCAGCTCCTCCGGGACGGGACAGTATTTT

D: NA
J: TRBJ2-1
V: TRBV7-6
size: NA
CDR3: CASSQGGISYNEQFF
DNA: TGTGCCAGCAGCCAAGGTGGAATCTCCTACAATGAGCAGTTCTTC

D: TRBD2
J: TRBJ2-1
V: TRBV7-6
size: NA
CDR3: CASSFIKGGRNEQFF
DNA: TGTGCCAGCAGCTTTATTAAGGGAGGGCGGAATGAGCAGTTCTTC

D: TRBD2
J: TRBJ2-1
V: TRBV11-3
size: NA
CDR3: CASSTGTSGYNEQFF
DNA: TGTGCCAGCAGCACAGGGACTAGCGGTTACAATGAGCAGTTCTTC

D: NA
J: TRBJ2-4
V: TRBV4-3
size: NA
CDR3: CGGRGLRVLAKNIQYF
DNA: TGCGGCGGGCGAGGATTGCGGGTCCTAGCCAAAAACATTCAGTACTTC

D: NA
J: TRBJ2-7
V: TRBV29-1
size: many
CDR3: CSVEMGPYEQYF
DNA: TGCAGCGTTGAGATGGGACCCTACGAGCAGTACTTC

D: NA
J: TRBJ2-7
V: TRBV9
size: NA
CDR3: CASSVDESSYEQYF
DNA: TGTGCCAGCAGCGTAGATGAGAGCTCCTACGAGCAGTACTTC

D: NA
J: TRBJ2-5
V: TRBV6-5
size: NA
CDR3: CASSQMYQETQYF
DNA: TGTGCCAGCAGCCAGATGTACCAAGAGACCCAGTACTTC

D: NA
J: TRBJ2-2
V: TRBV30
size: NA
CDR3: CAWGTSLGRGNTGELFF
DNA: TGTGCCTGGGGTACCTCGCTTGGGCGGGGGAACACCGGGGAGCTGTTTTTT

D: NA
J: TRBJ2-6
V: TRBV19
size: NA
CDR3: CASSIQVGANVLTF
DNA: TGTGCCAGTAGTATACAGGTGGGGGCCAACGTCCTGACTTTC

D: TRBD2
J: TRBJ2-1
V: TRBV4-3
size: NA
CDR3: CASSQAVAGGPGEQFF
DNA: TGCGCCAGCAGCCAAGCCGTAGCGGGAGGGCCGGGAGAGCAGTTCTTC

D: TRBD1
J: TRBJ2-7
V: TRBV5-5
size: NA
CDR3: CASSLGRGSSYEQYF
DNA: TGTGCCAGCAGCTTGGGCAGGGGGAGCTCCTACGAGCAGTACTTC

D: TRBD1
J: TRBJ1-5
V: TRBV5-1
size: few
CDR3: CASSATGGSNQPQHF
DNA: TGCGCCAGCAGCGCGACAGGGGGAAGCAATCAGCCCCAGCATTTT

D: NA
J: TRBJ2-5
V: TRBV11-3
size: NA
CDR3: CASSLDSGRETQYF
DNA: TGTGCCAGCAGCTTAGATTCGGGTAGGGAGACCCAGTACTTC

D: NA
J: TRBJ2-7
V: TRBV9
size: NA
CDR3: CASSAHDRDSSYEQYF
DNA: TGTGCCAGCAGCGCACACGACCGGGACTCCTCCTACGAGCAGTACTTC

D: NA
J: TRBJ1-6
V: TRBV10-3
size: NA
CDR3: CAISEGGGNSPLHF
DNA: TGTGCCATCAGTGAAGGGGGGGGTAATTCACCCCTCCACTTT

D: TRBD2
J: TRBJ2-2
V: TRBV4-2
size: NA
CDR3: CASSPREASGGTGELFF
DNA: TGTGCCAGCAGCCCCCGGGAGGCTAGCGGGGGGACCGGGGAGCTGTTTTTT

D: NA
J: TRBJ1-5
V: TRBV6-5
size: NA
CDR3: CASQGGGNQPQHF
DNA: TGTGCCTCTCAGGGTGGGGGCAATCAGCCCCAGCATTTT

D: NA
J: TRBJ1-1
V: TRBV28
size: NA
CDR3: CATTGGFVKTEAFF
DNA: TGTGCCACCACGGGGGGATTTGTGAAGACTGAAGCTTTCTTT

D: NA
J: TRBJ2-1
V: TRBV5-1
size: NA
CDR3: CASSLALNAYNEQFF
DNA: TGCGCCAGCAGCTTGGCCCTGAACGCCTACAATGAGCAGTTCTTC

D: TRBD1
J: TRBJ1-5
V: TRBV4-3
size: NA
CDR3: CASSQDGQGGQPQHF
DNA: TGCGCCAGCAGCCAAGATGGACAGGGTGGTCAGCCCCAGCATTTT

D: TRBD2
J: TRBJ2-3
V: TRBV7-2
size: NA
CDR3: CASSLVKRGEGRTDTQYF
DNA: TGTGCCAGCAGCTTAGTTAAGCGGGGAGAAGGGCGCACAGATACGCAGTATTTT

D: NA
J: TRBJ1-5
V: TRBV25-1
size: NA
CDR3: CASSDGGRSQPQHF
DNA: TGTGCCAGCAGTGATGGGGGGAGGAGTCAGCCCCAGCATTTT

D: NA
J: TRBJ2-2
V: TRBV7-9
size: NA
CDR3: CASSLDRIGELFF
DNA: TGTGCCAGCAGCTTAGACAGAATCGGGGAGCTGTTTTTT

D: NA
J: TRBJ1-2
V: TRBV5-1
size: NA
CDR3: CASSLDLFREGYYGYTF
DNA: TGCGCCAGCAGCTTGGATTTGTTCAGGGAGGGCTACTATGGCTACACCTTC

D: NA
J: TRBJ2-7
V: TRBV19
size: NA
CDR3: CASSIGSSYEQYF
DNA: TGTGCCAGTAGTATAGGAAGTTCCTACGAGCAGTACTTC

D: TRBD1
J: TRBJ2-2
V: TRBV19
size: once
CDR3: CASSPGQPNTGELFF
DNA: TGTGCCAGTAGTCCGGGACAGCCGAACACCGGGGAGCTGTTTTTT

D: TRBD1
J: TRBJ2-1
V: TRBV11-3
size: NA
CDR3: CASSLAGTASYNEQFF
DNA: TGTGCCAGCAGCTTAGCGGGGACAGCCTCCTACAATGAGCAGTTCTTC

D: NA
J: TRBJ1-2
V: TRBV4-1
size: once
CDR3: CASSPLWNYGYTF
DNA: TGCGCCAGCAGCCCGCTCTGGAACTATGGCTACACCTTC

D: TRBD1
J: TRBJ2-3
V: TRBV5-6
size: NA
CDR3: CASSVGQRTQYF
DNA: TGTGCCAGCAGCGTGGGACAGAGGACGCAGTATTTT

D: NA
J: TRBJ2-3
V: TRBV27
size: NA
CDR3: CASSPYLAFRTDTQYF
DNA: TGTGCCAGCAGTCCATATCTAGCTTTCCGCACAGATACGCAGTATTTT

D: NA
J: TRBJ2-5
V: TRBV21-1
size: NA
CDR3: CASSKVGTGGFDQETQYF
DNA: TGTGCCAGCAGCAAAGTAGGGACAGGGGGCTTCGATCAAGAGACCCAGTACTTC

D: NA
J: TRBJ2-1
V: TRBV9
size: NA
CDR3: CASSVELSEQFF
DNA: TGTGCCAGCAGCGTAGAACTCAGTGAGCAGTTCTTC

D: TRBD2
J: TRBJ2-1
V: TRBV5-1
size: NA
CDR3: CASSSLAGAIDNEQFF
DNA: TGCGCCAGCAGCTCCCTAGCGGGGGCAATAGACAATGAGCAGTTCTTC

D: TRBD2
J: TRBJ2-1
V: TRBV18
size: once
CDR3: CASLALAGANEQFF
DNA: TGTGCCAGCTTGGCACTAGCGGGGGCGAATGAGCAGTTCTTC

D: TRBD2
J: TRBJ2-1
V: TRBV27
size: NA
CDR3: CASREKTSVIHEQFF
DNA: TGTGCCAGCAGGGAAAAGACTAGCGTGATTCATGAGCAGTTCTTC

D: NA
J: TRBJ2-2
V: TRBV28
size: NA
CDR3: CASSQGGANTGELFF
DNA: TGTGCCAGCAGCCAAGGGGGGGCCAACACCGGGGAGCTGTTTTTT

D: TRBD1
J: TRBJ1-2
V: TRBV5-1
size: NA
CDR3: CASSSGGQTNYGYTF
DNA: TGCGCCAGCAGCTCAGGGGGACAGACTAACTATGGCTACACCTTC

D: NA
J: TRBJ2-5
V: TRBV19
size: once
CDR3: CASMSGRGRFRGGETQYF
DNA: TGTGCCAGTATGAGTGGTCGGGGGCGATTTCGTGGAGGAGAGACCCAGTACTTC

D: NA
J: TRBJ2-2
V: TRBV19
size: NA
CDR3: CASRSLAGELFF
DNA: TGTGCCAGTAGGAGCCTGGCCGGGGAGCTGTTTTTT

D: NA
J: TRBJ2-7
V: TRBV7-3
size: NA
CDR3: CASSRPGTAYEQYF
DNA: TGTGCCAGCAGCCGACCGGGGACCGCCTACGAGCAGTACTTC

D: TRBD2
J: TRBJ2-5
V: TRBV30
size: NA
CDR3: CAWSVGLAGGPLQETQYF
DNA: TGTGCCTGGAGTGTGGGACTAGCGGGGGGGCCGCTCCAAGAGACCCAGTACTTC

D: NA
J: TRBJ1-2
V: TRBV28
size: NA
CDR3: CASSFSPNYGYTF
DNA: TGTGCCAGCAGTTTCTCCCCCAACTATGGCTACACCTTC

D: TRBD2
J: TRBJ2-1
V: TRBV18
size: NA
CDR3: CASSPQGLAGGNEQFF
DNA: TGTGCCAGCTCACCACAAGGACTAGCGGGTGGAAATGAGCAGTTCTTC

D: NA
J: TRBJ1-2
V: TRBV5-6
size: NA
CDR3: CASSSFWTEGYTF
DNA: TGTGCCAGCAGCTCATTCTGGACGGAGGGCTACACCTTC

D: NA
J: TRBJ1-5
V: TRBV7-9
size: NA
CDR3: CASSQDRPDQPQHF
DNA: TGTGCCAGCAGCCAGGACCGCCCGGATCAGCCCCAGCATTTT

D: TRBD2
J: TRBJ2-5
V: TRBV15
size: NA
CDR3: CATRHLAGGPETQYF
DNA: TGTGCCACCAGACATCTAGCGGGGGGGCCAGAGACCCAGTACTTC

D: NA
J: TRBJ1-1
V: TRBV6-6
size: once
CDR3: CASRRVEGQNTEAFF
DNA: TGTGCCAGCAGGAGGGTAGAGGGTCAGAACACTGAAGCTTTCTTT

D: NA
J: TRBJ2-7
V: TRBV2
size: many
CDR3: CASGGDSYEQYF
DNA: TGTGCCAGCGGAGGGGACTCCTACGAGCAGTACTTC